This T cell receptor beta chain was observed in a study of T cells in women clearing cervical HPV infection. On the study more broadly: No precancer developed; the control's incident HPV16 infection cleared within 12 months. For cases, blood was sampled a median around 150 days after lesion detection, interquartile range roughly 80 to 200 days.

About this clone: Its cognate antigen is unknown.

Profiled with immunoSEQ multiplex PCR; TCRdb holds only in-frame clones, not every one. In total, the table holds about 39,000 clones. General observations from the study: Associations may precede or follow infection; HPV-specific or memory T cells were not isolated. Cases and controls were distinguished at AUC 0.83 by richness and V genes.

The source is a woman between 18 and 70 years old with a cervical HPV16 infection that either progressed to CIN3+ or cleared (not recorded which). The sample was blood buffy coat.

CDR3 protein: CASSPGTGTGYTF. Partial CDR3 DNA: TGTGCCAGCAGCCCCGGGACAGGGACCGGC. The chain employs TRBV7-9 and TRBJ1-2; 9 bases match TRBD1. The missing CDR3 end, 3 residues past where the read stops, is filled in from the germline J gene. The V gene's germline CDR1 is SEHNR and CDR2 FQNEAQ (reference sequence). The CDR3 length is 13 residues.